This TCR beta chain is drawn from a study of blood T cell repertoires in COVID-19 (dated by TCRdb to about 2020). The study in broad terms: Samples covering the acute and convalescent phases of COVID-19 were provided by collaborators in the United States, Italy and Spain. The prospective study material was composed of cDNA or gDNA derived from T cells, B-cell-depleted T cells, or PBMCs. A freely available public database, intended as a resource for researchers studying the immune response to SARS-CoV-2, is where the repertoires were released. Where HLA class I and class II types were available, the types were taken from metadata supplied by the sample provider, not from assay-based typing. The dataset comprised deeply sampled blood TCRbeta repertoires from subjects exposed to, actively infected with, or recovered from COVID-19. Sample metadata almost always included a de-identified subject ID, COVID-19 status, age in years and sex. The samples were drawn from the first 160 participants of the ongoing ImmuneRACE study and from 1,200 or so subjects provided by 6 global collaborators.

What the authors observed across the whole study: The amount of clinical and demographic metadata varied by source and participant and was provided uncurated.

From the germline V gene, CDR1 is SGDLS and CDR2 is YYNGEE. The CDR3 holds 15 amino acids from the cysteine to the phenylalanine. Here the CDR3 DNA is all that survives: 45 bases in frame from base 1. Unmatched junction bases come to 3, with V trimmed by 2 bases and J by 7 bases. This clone was detected only once. The target of this receptor is not known. Base qualities are missing; no much larger clone stands one base away. Each collaborating institution followed its own protocols to collect whole blood in K2EDTA tubes. For TCRbeta analysis, collaborators shipped samples in one of three forms: frozen whole blood, isolated PBMCs, or DNA extracted from either of those sample types. TCRbeta CDR3 regions were amplified from genomic DNA by means of the immunoSEQ Assay, a bias-controlled multiplex PCR. The source study handled its data this way. Nucleated cell counts per sample were estimated from amplification of reference gene primers within the assay. To quantify the absolute abundance of each unique TCRbeta CDR3 rearrangement, sequence reads were collapsed and filtered. Productive Simpson clonality was computed per sample as the square root of Simpson's diversity index over productive rearrangements. This immuneACCESS table, as held by TCRdb, lists in-frame sequences with V and J called but not all clones. Of the missing ones, under half trace to an unresolved V gene in checked studies; the others have no known cause. V and J calls and clone size are those listed in that table; D and trimming were worked out from the DNA. The sample table shows 75,000 to 100,000 clones, and approximately 72% are seen once. The ten top clones hold about 24% of the sample.

Source material: peripheral blood. The chain was built from TRBV9 and TRBJ2-1; 13 junctional bases match TRBD2. The TCR originated in an older man with acute or convalescent COVID-19. The CDR3 has the sequence CASSVGLAGVNEQFF. The sequence in DNA is TGTGCCAGCAGCGTTGGACTAGCGGGAGTAAATGAGCAGTTCTTC.